The following is a TCR beta chain sequence with its context. Its cognate antigen has yet to be identified. Base quality data are lacking; no much larger clone is found one base away. CDR1 and CDR2, looked up from the germline V gene (reference sequence), are SEHNR and FQNEAQ. Reading from cysteine to phenylalanine, the CDR3 counts 16 amino acids. The only DNA kept is the CDR3, 48 bases in frame from the first base. V trim: 5 bases; J trim: 4 bases; unmatched bases: 11. The record originates from a study of T cell changes during pregnancy in multiple sclerosis (dated by TCRdb to the late 2010s). Some background on the complete study: The study examined how the T cell repertoire changed over the course of pregnancy in women with multiple sclerosis.

The receptor library was made with the immunoSEQ multiplex PCR assay. TCRdb carries this immuneACCESS record with in-frame sequences only. Its versions omit some clonotypes, under half of them owing to an unresolved V gene in the studies checked, with the rest unexplained. The sample table holds roughly 70,000 clones, of which about nine tenths were seen once. The ten biggest clones cover 1.5% of the sample. The sequence is built from TRBV7-9 and TRBJ2-1, with TRBD1 matching 7 junction bases. The sequence was collected from a female donor with multiple sclerosis, enrolled in a pregnancy study. The input for sequencing was peripheral blood, taken in the third trimester of pregnancy. The base sequence is TGTGCCAGCAGCGGTAGGGACAGTAATATATACAATGAGCAGTTCTTC. Its translation is CASSGRDSNIYNEQFF.